This record concerns one TCR beta chain sequence. The data originate from a study of T cell changes during pregnancy in multiple sclerosis. The V end was cut by 6 bases, the J end by 0 bases, with 9 bases between. Germline values: CDR1 MNHNY, CDR2 SVGAGI (reference sequence). The CDR3 totals 14 residues. Using immunoSEQ multiplex PCR, the repertoire was profiled, and TCRdb retains in-frame clones only, with some absent. The repertoire holds fewer than 85,000 clones, with 92% as singletons. The material was peripheral blood, obtained in the third trimester of pregnancy. This rearrangement joins TRBV6-6 to TRBJ1-3; D remains unclear. This TCR derives from a female donor in good health, enrolled as a control in a pregnancy study. The CDR3 is CASRPGSSGNTIYF. As DNA, the CDR3 is TGTGCCAGCAGGCCCGGGAGCTCTGGAAACACCATATATTTT.